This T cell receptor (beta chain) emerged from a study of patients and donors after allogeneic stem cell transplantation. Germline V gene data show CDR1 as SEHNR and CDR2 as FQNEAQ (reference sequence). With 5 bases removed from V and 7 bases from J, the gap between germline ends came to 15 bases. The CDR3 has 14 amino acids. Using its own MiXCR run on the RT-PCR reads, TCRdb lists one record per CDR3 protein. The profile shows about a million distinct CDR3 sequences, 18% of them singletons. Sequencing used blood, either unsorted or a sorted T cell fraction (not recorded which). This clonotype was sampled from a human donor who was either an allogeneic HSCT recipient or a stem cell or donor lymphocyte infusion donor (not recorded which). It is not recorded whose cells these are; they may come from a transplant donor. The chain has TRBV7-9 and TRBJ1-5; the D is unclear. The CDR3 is CASSAEGSRQPQHF. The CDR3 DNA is TGTGCCAGCAGCGCTGAGGGCAGCCGACAGCCCCAGCATTTT.